These T cell receptor beta chains were read from a single sample in a study of identical twins. Via MiXCR, TCRdb re-called the 5' RACE reads, giving one row per CDR3 protein. The table records 600,000 to 800,000 distinct CDR3 sequences, about 20% of them present only once. These records were also assigned to another study, of T cells expressing NK-cell markers.

Sample: PBMCs. The receptors originated from a woman under 30 in good health. Both conserved end residues are trimmed from each CDR3.

TRBV6-1 14 ASSPGTSGGGYEQY
TRBV6-1 12 AVRGGQNTGELF
TRBV6-2/TRBV6-3 11 ASSFRGGWEQF
TRBV7-3 11 ASSFSQGEPLH
TRBV15 9 ATQGVGEAF
TRBV14 13 ASSQEQNAYNEQF
TRBV7-2 11 ASRGALTSEQF
TRBV2 17 ASSVPLGTSSAAYNEQF
TRBV11-3 12 ASSPYSGVETQY
TRBV7-9 11 ASSRTGPGELF
TRBV5-5 12 ASSQDSPGKVNT
TRBV29-1 11 SVAGDSNQPQH
TRBV20-1 13 SARAAGALNQPQH
TRBV20-1 12 SARETGWNTEAF
TRBV20-1 12 SARDPGQWGGYT